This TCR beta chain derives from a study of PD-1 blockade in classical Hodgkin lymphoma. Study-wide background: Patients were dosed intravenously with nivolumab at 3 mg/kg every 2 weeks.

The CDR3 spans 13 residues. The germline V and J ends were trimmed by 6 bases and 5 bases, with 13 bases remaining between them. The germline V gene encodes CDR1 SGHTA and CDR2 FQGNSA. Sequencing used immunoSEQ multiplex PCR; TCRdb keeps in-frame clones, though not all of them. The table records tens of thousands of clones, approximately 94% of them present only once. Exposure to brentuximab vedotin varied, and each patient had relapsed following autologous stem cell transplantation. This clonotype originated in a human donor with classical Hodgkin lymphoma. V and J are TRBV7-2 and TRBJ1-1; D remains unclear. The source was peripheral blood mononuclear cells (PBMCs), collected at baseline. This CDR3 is CASRSSRETEAFF. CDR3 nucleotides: TGTGCCAGCAGGTCCAGTCGGGAGACTGAAGCTTTCTTT.